This is a list of T cell receptor beta chains from one sample in a study of OX40 agonist ivuxolimab in advanced cancers. Method: immunoSEQ multiplex PCR; TCRdb's copy keeps in-frame clones and lacks some. This sample has 15,000 to 20,000 clones; 85% to 90% occur once, and the top ten carry 30% to 35%. Sequenced material: CD4+ or CD8+ T cells sorted from blood, taken in a trial of the OX40 agonist ivuxolimab. The receptors here all came from an adult with an advanced solid tumor such as melanoma, head and neck, liver or kidney cancer. Each CDR3 is given with its conserved first and last residue. A D gene is named only where the DNA matches it firmly. Some rows mark clone size as missing; the rest say once, few, many or name a class of expanded clone.

V gene	clone size	CDR3 length	J gene	D gene	CDR3 protein	CDR3 DNA
TRBV7-2	-	14	TRBJ2-1	TRBD2	CASSLWTSGTEQFF	TGTGCCAGCAGCTTATGGACTAGCGGGACGGAGCAGTTCTTC
TRBV13	-	15	TRBJ2-1	-	CASSLRGPADHEQFF	TGTGCCAGCAGCTTAAGAGGACCAGCCGACCATGAGCAGTTCTTC
TRBV4-3	once	16	TRBJ2-7	-	CASSQGPARSTYEQYF	TGCGCCAGCAGCCAAGGTCCTGCCAGGTCGACCTACGAGCAGTACTTC
TRBV30	-	15	TRBJ1-5	-	CAWSVPGNSNQPQHF	TGTGCCTGGAGTGTACCAGGGAATAGCAATCAGCCCCAGCATTTT
TRBV12-5	-	12	TRBJ2-7	-	CASALDRREQYF	TGTGCTAGTGCCCTTGACAGGCGGGAGCAGTACTTC
TRBV19	-	11	TRBJ2-7	-	CASSGPYEQYF	TGTGCCAGTTCAGGGCCCTACGAGCAGTACTTC
TRBV27	-	14	TRBJ2-7	TRBD2	CASSSLAGVNEQYF	TGTGCCAGCAGTTCTCTAGCGGGAGTGAACGAGCAGTACTTC
TRBV2	-	16	TRBJ2-5	TRBD2	CASSDPSGRPRETQYF	TGTGCCAGCAGTGACCCTAGCGGGAGGCCACGGGAGACCCAGTACTTC
TRBV7-9	-	15	TRBJ2-3	TRBD2	CASSLGSGGLNTQYF	TGTGCCAGCAGCTTAGGGTCGGGGGGGCTGAATACGCAGTATTTT
TRBV28	-	20	TRBJ1-5	-	CATSRQGPYSNQPQHLSQHF	TGTGCCACCTCACGGCAGGGGCCATATAGCAATCAGCCCCAGCATCTATCCCAGCATTTT
TRBV6-5	-	13	TRBJ1-5	TRBD1	CASSRGEEAPQHF	TGTGCCAGCAGCAGGGGGGAGGAAGCGCCCCAGCATTTT
TRBV9	-	13	TRBJ2-1	-	CASSDGGLGEQFF	TGTGCCAGCAGCGATGGGGGGCTGGGTGAGCAGTTCTTC
TRBV4-2	-	13	TRBJ2-3	-	CASSQVSTDTQYF	TGTGCCAGCAGCCAAGTCAGCACAGATACGCAGTATTTT
TRBV7-2	-	14	TRBJ2-1	-	CASSLHRAPNEQFF	TGTGCCAGCAGCTTACATCGGGCGCCCAATGAGCAGTTCTTC
TRBV30	-	12	TRBJ1-2	-	CACQQGVHGYTF	TGTGCCTGCCAACAGGGTGTCCATGGCTACACCTTC
TRBV19	-	12	TRBJ1-1	-	CANHLRRTEAFF	TGTGCCAATCACCTGAGACGGACTGAAGCTTTCTTT
TRBV28	-	13	TRBJ1-4	-	CASTIGAGEKLFF	TGTGCCAGCACCATAGGGGCAGGGGAAAAACTGTTTTTT
TRBV11-1	few	15	TRBJ1-1	TRBD1	CASSPGTGFTVEAFF	TGTGCCAGCAGTCCCGGGACAGGGTTTACAGTTGAAGCTTTCTTT
TRBV19	-	13	TRBJ2-3	-	CANQGKSTDTQYF	TGTGCGAATCAGGGGAAAAGCACAGATACGCAGTATTTT
TRBV5-8	-	15	TRBJ2-1	TRBD1	CASSFQTGSLNEQFF	TGTGCCAGCAGCTTCCAGACAGGGAGTCTTAATGAGCAGTTCTTC
TRBV30	-	14	TRBJ1-4	-	CAWSYRAANEKLFF	TGTGCCTGGAGTTACAGGGCTGCTAATGAAAAACTGTTTTTT
TRBV4-3	few	18	TRBJ2-7	TRBD2	CASSQELETSGLSYEQYF	TGCGCCAGCAGCCAAGAATTGGAGACTAGCGGTCTCTCCTACGAGCAGTACTTC
TRBV14	-	13	TRBJ2-7	-	CASSLLFSYEQYF	TGTGCCAGCAGCCTCTTGTTTTCCTACGAGCAGTACTTC
TRBV7-6	-	14	TRBJ1-2	-	CASSLDAGAYGYTF	TGTGCCAGCAGCTTAGATGCGGGCGCCTATGGCTACACCTTC
TRBV6-6	-	14	TRBJ1-2	-	CASSYMGGGYGYTF	TGTGCCAGCAGTTACATGGGGGGAGGCTATGGCTACACCTTC
TRBV27	-	14	TRBJ2-6	-	CASSLNSGANVLTF	TGTGCCAGCAGCCTTAACTCTGGGGCCAACGTCCTGACTTTC
TRBV5-1	-	14	TRBJ2-5	-	CASSLAQTEETQYF	TGCGCCAGCAGCTTGGCTCAGACGGAAGAGACCCAGTACTTC
TRBV30	-	14	TRBJ2-7	-	CAWKNRDTPYEQYF	TGTGCCTGGAAAAATCGGGACACTCCCTACGAGCAGTACTTC
TRBV4-3	-	14	TRBJ2-5	TRBD2	CASSQRLAEETQYF	TGCGCCAGCAGCCAACGACTAGCGGAAGAGACCCAGTACTTC
TRBV4-2	once	16	TRBJ2-1	TRBD2	CASSQATSGDYNEQFF	TGTGCCAGCAGCCAAGCGACTAGCGGGGATTACAATGAGCAGTTCTTC
TRBV11-2	-	14	TRBJ2-1	-	CASSSGSSYNEQFF	TGTGCCAGCAGCTCGGGGAGCTCCTACAATGAGCAGTTCTTC
TRBV9	-	20	TRBJ2-3	TRBD2	CASSRPGLAGSRTSTDTQYF	TGTGCCAGCAGCCGTCCGGGACTAGCGGGGAGCCGGACTAGCACAGATACGCAGTATTTT
TRBV9	-	14	TRBJ2-1	TRBD2	CASSLAGPYNEQFF	TGTGCCAGCAGCCTAGCGGGACCCTACAATGAGCAGTTCTTC
TRBV7-3	-	14	TRBJ2-5	-	CASSSGFGGETQYF	TGTGCCAGCAGCTCAGGGTTTGGGGGAGAGACCCAGTACTTC
TRBV6-4	-	16	TRBJ2-3	TRBD1	CASSVDTGQGSDTQYF	TGTGCCAGCAGTGTCGATACTGGACAGGGGTCAGATACGCAGTATTTT
TRBV7-3	-	16	TRBJ2-2	-	CASSLTLGAVTGELFF	TGTGCCAGCAGCTTAACGTTGGGGGCGGTGACCGGGGAGCTGTTTTTT
TRBV28	-	14	TRBJ2-7	TRBD1	CASSLGQGFNEQYF	TGTGCCAGCAGTTTGGGACAGGGGTTCAACGAGCAGTACTTC
TRBV15	-	16	TRBJ2-3	TRBD2	CATSRGASGSTDTQYF	TGTGCCACCAGCAGAGGGGCTAGCGGGAGCACAGATACGCAGTATTTT
TRBV4-3	-	18	TRBJ2-1	-	CASSQDWLATSSYNEQFF	TGCGCCAGCAGCCAAGATTGGCTAGCGACAAGCTCCTACAATGAGCAGTTCTTC
TRBV4-1	medium-sized	16	TRBJ2-1	TRBD2	CASSQPAGVAYNEQFF	TGCGCCAGCAGCCAACCCGCGGGGGTTGCCTACAATGAGCAGTTCTTC
TRBV5-5	-	13	TRBJ1-1	-	CASSAPMNTEAFF	TGTGCCAGCAGTGCCCCAATGAACACTGAAGCTTTCTTT
TRBV7-9	-	15	TRBJ2-3	-	CASSFFGGYTDTQYF	TGTGCCAGCAGCTTCTTTGGGGGATACACAGATACGCAGTATTTT
TRBV14	-	13	TRBJ2-7	-	CASSQVDGDEQYF	TGTGCCAGCAGCCAAGTAGACGGGGACGAGCAGTACTTC
TRBV25-1	once	11	TRBJ2-7	-	CASSDYHEQYF	TGTGCCAGCAGTGACTATCACGAGCAGTACTTC
TRBV28	once	12	TRBJ2-7	-	CASSFQGYEQYF	TGTGCCAGCAGTTTCCAGGGATACGAGCAGTACTTC
TRBV10-3	-	13	TRBJ1-1	-	CATEEGSNTEAFF	TGTGCCACCGAGGAGGGATCGAACACTGAAGCTTTCTTT
TRBV5-1	-	15	TRBJ2-6	-	CASSLNQAGANVLTF	TGCGCCAGCAGCTTGAACCAAGCTGGGGCCAACGTCCTGACTTTC
TRBV13	once	17	TRBJ2-7	TRBD2	CASAQLTSGGLAYEQYF	TGTGCCAGCGCCCAGTTGACTAGCGGGGGCCTTGCCTACGAGCAGTACTTC
TRBV5-1	-	15	TRBJ2-7	TRBD2	CASSLGGTTSYEQYF	TGCGCCAGCAGCTTGGGAGGGACTACCTCCTACGAGCAGTACTTC
TRBV5-6	-	15	TRBJ2-1	TRBD2	CASSLEAGVYNEQFF	TGTGCCAGCAGCTTGGAAGCGGGAGTGTACAATGAGCAGTTCTTC
TRBV2	-	15	TRBJ1-3	-	CASSEWGVAGNTIYF	TGTGCCAGCAGTGAATGGGGGGTAGCTGGAAACACCATATATTTT
TRBV19	-	15	TRBJ2-7	-	CASSIGDSSTYEQYF	TGTGCCAGTAGTATAGGTGACAGCTCCACCTACGAGCAGTACTTC
TRBV4-3	-	15	TRBJ1-1	-	CASSPLLHGDTEAFF	TGCGCCAGCAGCCCCTTATTGCACGGGGACACTGAAGCTTTCTTT
TRBV4-1	-	15	TRBJ1-5	-	CASRLTGYSNQPQHF	TGTGCCAGCAGATTGACAGGTTATAGCAATCAGCCCCAGCATTTT
TRBV5-1	-	16	TRBJ2-7	TRBD2	CASSLGGSGSSYEQYF	TGCGCCAGCAGCTTGGGGGGTAGCGGGAGCTCCTACGAGCAGTACTTC
TRBV4-3	-	15	TRBJ1-4	-	CASSQGTGRGEKLFF	TGCGCCAGCAGCCAAGGGACGGGGAGAGGAGAAAAACTGTTTTTT
TRBV28	-	12	TRBJ2-7	-	CATAGVSYEQYF	TGTGCCACCGCAGGGGTTTCCTACGAGCAGTACTTC
TRBV4-2	-	16	TRBJ2-3	TRBD2	CASSQEGLAGEDTQYF	TGTGCCAGCAGCCAAGAGGGACTAGCGGGAGAAGATACGCAGTATTTT
TRBV18	-	15	TRBJ1-1	TRBD1	CASSQDRASGTEAFF	TGTGCCAGCTCACAGGACAGGGCGAGCGGCACTGAAGCTTTCTTT